The text below deals with one T cell receptor (beta chain). This sample is part of a study of tumor T cells in aggressive B-cell lymphoma. V shed 3 bases and J 4 bases; nucleotides not matched to a gene: 8. The CDR3 covers 15 residues. The germline V gene encodes CDR1 SGDLS and CDR2 YYNGEE. TCRdb keeps only in-frame clones here, not all; method: immunoSEQ multiplex PCR. This table has a few thousand clones, over 90% appearing once. V gene TRBV9 combines with J gene TRBJ1-2; 8 bases map to TRBD1. The origin of this receptor is an adult with diffuse large B cell lymphoma. Sequenced: tumor tissue. The CDR3: CASSAGAQGAYGYTF. The CDR3 bases are TGTGCCAGCAGCGCAGGGGCCCAGGGGGCCTATGGCTACACCTTC.